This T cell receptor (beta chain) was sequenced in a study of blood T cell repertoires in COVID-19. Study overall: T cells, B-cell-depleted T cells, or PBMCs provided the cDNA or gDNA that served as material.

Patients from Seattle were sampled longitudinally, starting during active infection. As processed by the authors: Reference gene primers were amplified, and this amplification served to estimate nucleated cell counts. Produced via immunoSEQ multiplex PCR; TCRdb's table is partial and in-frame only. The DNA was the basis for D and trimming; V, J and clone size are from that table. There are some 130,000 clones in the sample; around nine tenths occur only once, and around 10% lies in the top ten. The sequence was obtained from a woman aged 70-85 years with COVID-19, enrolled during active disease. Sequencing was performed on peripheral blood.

CDR3 loop: CASSYFTGNGYEQYF. The CDR3 DNA reads TGTGCCAGCAGTTACTTTACAGGGAATGGATACGAGCAGTACTTC. The chain has TRBV6-5 and TRBJ2-7; D is perhaps TRBD1 (6 bases). Germline V CDR1 and CDR2: MNHEY, SVGAGI. V was pared by 1 base and J by 4 bases, with 14 bases between. The length of the CDR3 is 15 residues.